This TCR beta chain is drawn from a study of T cell repertoires in cytomegalovirus infection. Study-wide background: CMV infection plus the matching HLA type was flagged by public TCR beta signatures.

TCRdb reprocessed the reads with MiXCR, giving one entry per CDR3 protein. The sample records tens of thousands of distinct CDR3 sequences, 25% to 40% being singletons. The CDR3 totals 14 residues. V shed 5 bases, J shed 7 bases, and the junction held 6 bases outside the gene matches. CDR1 and CDR2 (germline): SGHTA, FQGNSA. Findings and limits, study-wide: The ex vivo response was dominated by HLA-C-restricted CMV-specific TCR beta clonotypes. Accumulated public TCR beta family frequency recognized individuals carrying CMV together with the relevant HLA.

Worth noting for this clonotype: No antigen is known for it.

The clonotype comes from a human donor in good health (CMV status not recorded). Some clones in this sample may be carry-over from other donors' samples. The specimen was PBMCs, sequenced either directly or after in vitro stimulation (not recorded which). This rearrangement joins TRBV7-2 to TRBJ1-4; the match to TRBD1 covers 8 bases. DNA for the CDR3: TGTGCCAGCAGCCGTCAACAGGGGGTTGAAAAACTGTTTTTT. It codes for CASSRQQGVEKLFF. Combining the CDR3 with reference TRBV7-2 and TRBJ1-4 gives the whole variable domain GAGVSQSPSNKVTEKGKDVELRCDPISGHTALYWYRQSLGQGLEFLIYFQGNSAPDKSGLPSDRFSAERTGGSVSTLTIQRTQQEDSAVYLCASSRQQGVEKLFFGSGTQLSVL.